These 31 T cell receptor beta chains were sequenced from one sample in a study of spatial heterogeneity in lung cancer. Study-level findings and limits: It was found that expanded intratumoral alpha and beta TCR counts tracked tumor mutation counts.

TCRdb re-analysed the 5' RACE reads in MiXCR, keeping a single row per CDR3 protein. Here the sample spans several hundred distinct CDR3 sequences, about 30% being singletons. The antigens these receptors bind are not known. Regarding time point: sample taken at primary tumor resection. The sample consisted of lung tumor tissue, taken at surgery. The receptors were sampled from a male donor with early-stage non-small cell lung cancer.

This clonotype was counted once. The chain couples TRBV6-5 to TRBJ2-1; 8 bases line up with TRBD2. This CDR3 has 13 amino acids. Looked up from germline, CDR1 is MNHEY and CDR2 is SVGAGI. The trim removed 6 bases at V and 10 bases at J, leaving 8 bases unmatched. CDR3 sequence: CASSLAGGGEQFF. The CDR3 nucleotides are TGTGCCAGCAGCCTGGCGGGAGGAGGGGAGCAGTTCTTC.

This clonotype was seen just once. J is TRBJ2-7 and V is TRBV10-3; TRBD1 or TRBD2 may be the D gene (5 bases each). The CDR3 has 13 amino acids. Germline CDR1 ENHRY, CDR2 SYGVKD. V was cut by 4 bases and J by 9 bases, with 16 bases left in between. This CDR3 is CAISAGTSQGQYF. CDR3 bases: TGTGCCATCAGTGCGGGGACGTCGCAGGGGCAGTACTTC.

CDR3 amino acids: CASSSIAGIAGEDEQFF. CDR3 coding DNA: TGTGCCAGCAGCTCGATAGCCGGAATAGCGGGAGAGGATGAGCAGTTCTTC. The chain couples TRBV7-6 to TRBJ2-1; 9 bases map to TRBD2. The V segment lost 4 bases and the J segment 8 bases; nucleotides outside the gene matches: 15. Germline-derived CDR1 and CDR2 are SGHVS and FNYEAQ. The CDR3 is 17 residues long.

The J gene is TRBJ2-7, the V gene TRBV20-1; D may be TRBD1 (5 bases). From germline, CDR1 is DFQATT and CDR2 SNEGSKA (reference sequence). The CDR3 extends over 14 amino acids. The ends were cut back, 0 bases at V and 1 base at J, with 10 bases in the middle. In DNA form, the CDR3 reads TGCAGTGCTAGAGACCAGGGTTTGTCCTACGAGCAGTACTTC. Its translation: CSARDQGLSYEQYF.

Only a few counts were recorded for this clonotype. The rearrangement links TRBV5-8 to TRBJ2-1; 14 bases are shared with TRBD2. Germline trimming cut 1 base from V and 3 bases from J; bases unmatched to any gene: 9. This CDR3 has 19 residues. CDR1 and CDR2 (germline): SGHTS, YDEGEE. As DNA, the CDR3 is TGTGCCAGCAGCTTGCCCGTTTGGACTAGCGGGGGGAACTACAATGAGCAGTTCTTC. Translation gives CASSLPVWTSGGNYNEQFF.

This clonotype is categorized as medium-sized. The chain links TRBV6-6 to TRBJ2-1, with 7 bases fitting TRBD2. The CDR3 is 16 amino acids. J gave up 5 bases and V 4 bases, and 11 bases lay outside the gene matches. CDR1 is MNHNY, CDR2 SVGAGI, per germline (reference sequence). CDR3 nucleotide sequence: TGTGCCAGCAGTTGGGCCACTAGCGCTGTGGACAATGAGCAGTTCTTC. Its protein is CASSWATSAVDNEQFF.

This clonotype qualifies as large. The chain carries TRBV10-1 and TRBJ1-6, with D tentatively TRBD1 (6 bases). Trimming removed 8 bases at V and 9 bases at J, with 14 bases between. Germline values: CDR1 WNHNN, CDR2 SYGVQD (reference sequence). This CDR3 is 13 amino acids long. CDR3 amino acids: CASSRGESSPLHF. CDR3 bases: TGCGCCAGCTCGAGGGGGGAGAGTTCACCCCTCCACTTT.

This clonotype is large within its sample. CDR3 nucleotide sequence: TGTGCCAGCACTCCGGACGGGGCCCGGGCCAGGGCGACCCAGTACTTC. Protein product: CASTPDGARARATQYF. The chain has TRBV7-8 and TRBJ2-5, with D perhaps TRBD1 or TRBD2 (5 bases each). The CDR3 sequence is 16 residues long. Trimming stripped 7 bases from V and 7 bases from J, with 25 bases between. Germline CDR1 and CDR2: SGHVS and FQNEAQ.

The chain is built from TRBV6-7 and TRBJ2-1; TRBD2 matches at 7 bases. TRBV6-7 is known as an ORF, though its function is uncertain. Unmatched junction bases numbered 9, after V lost 6 bases and J lost 7 bases. This CDR3 has 14 residues. CDR3 in amino acids: CASRPRTSVNEQFF. In DNA form, the CDR3 reads TGTGCCAGCAGGCCGCGCACTAGCGTAAATGAGCAGTTCTTC.

The V and J genes are TRBV11-3 and TRBJ2-3, with 7 bases identical to TRBD1. J gave up 3 bases and V 6 bases, and 6 bases lay outside the gene matches. This CDR3 region has 14 residues. In germline, CDR1 is SGHNT, CDR2 YENEEA. Here the CDR3 reads CASSRRQGTDTQYF. CDR3 bases: TGTGCCAGCAGTCGTCGACAGGGTACAGATACGCAGTATTTT.

This clonotype is deemed large. The rearrangement links TRBV9 to TRBJ1-6, with a possible D match to TRBD1 (6 bases). Between the trimmed V and J ends, which lost 3 bases and 6 bases, there was a span of 10 bases. Looked up from germline, CDR1 is SGDLS and CDR2 is YYNGEE. This CDR3 comprises 14 residues. The CDR3 is CASSEDRFNSPLHF. The CDR3 nucleotides are TGTGCCAGCAGCGAGGACAGATTTAATTCACCCCTCCACTTT.

The gene calls are TRBV28 and TRBJ2-7, with D tentatively TRBD1 (6 bases). Per the germline V gene, CDR1 is MDHEN and CDR2 is SYDVKM. V lost 6 bases, J lost 10 bases, and 22 bases lay in between. This CDR3 contains 14 residues. This CDR3 reads CASSLRTYPDRQYF. The CDR3 region has the DNA TGTGCCAGCAGCCTAAGGACGTACCCGGACAGACAGTACTTC.

By sample fraction, this clonotype is large (0.1 to 1%). The CDR3 is CSARGGGHTEAFF. CDR3 DNA: TGCAGTGCTAGAGGAGGGGGGCACACTGAAGCTTTCTTT. This chain connects TRBV20-1 to TRBJ1-1, with D possibly being TRBD1 (6 bases). CDR3 length equals 13 residues. Germline assignment: CDR1 DFQATT and CDR2 SNEGSKA (reference sequence). Trimming stripped 1 base from V and 3 bases from J, with 9 bases between.

This clonotype is classed as large. This chain connects TRBV7-2 to TRBJ1-5; D gene uncertain. In germline, CDR1 is SGHTA, CDR2 FQGNSA. Trimming shortened V by 5 bases and J by 3 bases, and 5 bases separated the two germline ends. The CDR3 is 12 amino acids. This CDR3 is CASSGYNQPQHF. The CDR3 region has the DNA TGTGCCAGCAGCGGATACAATCAGCCCCAGCATTTT.

J is TRBJ1-4 and V is TRBV4-3; the match to TRBD1 covers 8 bases. CDR3 length: 15 amino acids. V lost 1 base and J lost 7; bases outside the gene matches: 5. Germline V CDR1 and CDR2: LGHNA, YSLEER. In DNA form, the CDR3 reads TGCGCCAGCAGCCAAGGCGGCAGGGGGCGTGAAAAACTGTTTTTT. Translating it yields CASSQGGRGREKLFF.

This clonotype qualifies as medium-sized. The chain uses TRBV20-1 and TRBJ2-1; a weak D match, TRBD2 (6 bases). Per the germline V gene, CDR1 is DFQATT and CDR2 is SNEGSKA (reference sequence). V was pared by 6 bases and J by 10 bases, with 13 bases between. The CDR3 extends over 11 amino acids. The CDR3 bases are TGCAGTGCCCGAAATCGGGGGGAGCAGTTCTTC. This codes for CSARNRGEQFF.

A few counts support this clonotype. The chain couples TRBV7-9 to TRBJ2-3, with D possibly TRBD2 on 6 matching bases. The CDR3 contains 17 residues. V was clipped by 4 bases and J by 2 bases, with 19 bases between them. Germline CDR1 is SEHNR and CDR2 is FQNEAQ (reference sequence). As DNA, the CDR3 is TGTGCCAGCAGCTACCCTAATACGGGACTCCTCACAGATACGCAGTATTTT. Protein: CASSYPNTGLLTDTQYF. The entire variable domain, with the rest obtained from reference TRBV7-9 and TRBJ2-3, is as follows: DTGVSQNPRHKITKRGQNVTFRCDPISEHNRLYWYRQTLGQGPEFLTYFQNEAQLEKSRLLSDRFSAERPKGSFSTLEIQRTEQGDSAMYLCASSYPNTGLLTDTQYFGPGTRLTVL.

Sample share makes this clonotype medium-sized. V is TRBV6-1 and J is TRBJ2-7; 11 nucleotides match TRBD1. The germline V gene has CDR1 MNHNS and CDR2 SASEGT. Trimming at V came to 8 bases and at J to 4 bases, leaving 10 bases not matched to a gene. CDR3 length: 15 amino acids. The CDR3 sequence: CASQGLGTGGYEQYF. DNA of the CDR3: TGTGCCAGCCAGGGGCTCGGGACAGGGGGGTACGAGCAGTACTTC.

This clonotype is judged large. The chain joins TRBV5-1 to TRBJ1-1; TRBD1 is a possible D gene (6 bases). The V gene lost 0 bases and the J gene lost 9 bases, with 9 bases spanning the gap. The CDR3 is 12 residues long. From germline, CDR1 is SGHRS and CDR2 YFSETQ. This chain's CDR3 is CASSLETGQAFF. The CDR3 DNA follows: TGCGCCAGCAGCTTGGAAACAGGGCAAGCTTTCTTT.

The chain links TRBV3-1 to TRBJ2-2; a possible D gene is TRBD2 (5 bases). The CDR3 has 18 amino acids. Germline loops: CDR1 LGHDT, CDR2 YNNKEL (reference sequence). Trimming stripped 0 bases from V and 0 bases from J, with 14 bases between. The chain's CDR3 is CASSQDGSGTPNTGELFF. The CDR3 DNA sequence: TGTGCCAGCAGCCAAGATGGGTCGGGAACTCCGAACACCGGGGAGCTGTTTTTT.

The chain is built from TRBV11-1 and TRBJ1-1, with TRBD1 as a possible D gene (6 bases). Germline loops: CDR1 SGHAT, CDR2 FQDESV (reference sequence). The V end lost 1 base, the J end lost 8 bases, and 11 bases lay between the germline ends. The CDR3 runs 13 residues. The CDR3 here is CASSLGTAAEAFF. The CDR3 coding sequence is TGTGCCAGCAGCTTAGGGACAGCGGCAGAAGCTTTCTTT.

CDR3 region: CASSQGWGQTYEQYF. The CDR3 DNA sequence: TGCGCCAGCAGCCAAGGTTGGGGACAGACCTACGAGCAGTACTTC. The chain combines TRBV4-1 with TRBJ2-7, with 7 bases lining up with TRBD1. The germline CDR1 and CDR2 sequences are MGHRA and YSYEKL. The CDR3 spans 15 residues. V gave up 1 base and J gave up 2 bases; unmatched junction bases: 5.

In its sample, this clonotype ranks as medium-sized. The V call is TRBV6-5, the J call TRBJ2-6; D is uncertain. V was shortened by 2 bases and J by 0 bases, with 11 bases between the two germline ends. Germline loops: CDR1 MNHEY, CDR2 SVGAGI. The CDR3 is made up of 17 amino acids. The CDR3 nucleotides read TGTGCCAGCAGTTACCTTAGGGCAGCCTCTGGGGCCAACGTCCTGACTTTC. Its translation: CASSYLRAASGANVLTF.

This clonotype occurred once. The chain links TRBV3-1 to TRBJ2-3; possible D gene TRBD1, 5 bases. CDR1 LGHDT and CDR2 YNNKEL come from the germline V gene (reference sequence). The CDR3 contains 18 residues. The ends were cut back, 1 base at V and 0 bases at J, with 17 bases in the middle. The chain's CDR3 is CASSQGPARARSTDTQYF. The CDR3, as DNA: TGTGCCAGCAGCCAAGGGCCAGCCAGGGCAAGGAGCACAGATACGCAGTATTTT.

This clonotype is classed as medium-sized. The rearrangement joins TRBV7-2 to TRBJ2-3; D is undetermined. Looked up from germline, CDR1 is SGHTA and CDR2 is FQGNSA. The ends were cut back, 7 bases at V and 1 base at J, with 18 bases in the middle. The CDR3 length is 16 residues. For the CDR3, the DNA is TGTGCCAGCACCCTTCGGCTCTCACCTGGCACAGATACGCAGTATTTT. Its translation: CASTLRLSPGTDTQYF.

The rearrangement uses TRBV27 and TRBJ2-5; TRBD2 matches at 7 bases. CDR3 length: 16 amino acids. In germline, CDR1 is MNHEY, CDR2 SMNVEV (reference sequence). Trimming removed 5 bases from V and 1 base from J; junction bases left unmatched: 10. The CDR3 loop is CASSPTWDYLQETQYF. CDR3 nucleotide sequence: TGTGCCAGCAGTCCCACCTGGGACTACCTCCAAGAGACCCAGTACTTC.

Judged by abundance, this clonotype is medium-sized. The rearrangement links TRBV11-2 to TRBJ2-1; D is perhaps TRBD2 (6 bases). The V gene's germline CDR1 is SGHAT and CDR2 FQNNGV. CDR3 length: 14 amino acids. V was trimmed by 3 bases and J by 5 bases, leaving 11 bases between them. This CDR3 reads CASSFGTPNNEQFF. The CDR3 nucleotides are TGTGCCAGCAGCTTCGGGACTCCTAACAATGAGCAGTTCTTC.

Of note for this clonotype: This may arise from a read error, as a much more abundant clone is one base away. V gene TRBV6-5 combines with J gene TRBJ1-1; perhaps TRBD1 as D (5 bases). Trimming shortened V by 8 bases and J by 2 bases, and 21 bases separated the two germline ends. The CDR3 is 16 amino acids. The germline V gene has CDR1 MNHEY and CDR2 SVGAGI. CDR3 residues: CASDIGARGPNTEAFF. The CDR3, as DNA: TGTGCCAGCGACATAGGAGCACGGGGCCCTAACACTGAAGCTTTCTTT.

A few counts support this clonotype. The gene calls are TRBV9 and TRBJ1-2; D is unresolved. Trimming stripped 6 bases from V and 6 bases from J, with 21 bases between. The CDR3 loop spans 15 amino acids. Germline V gives CDR1 SGDLS, CDR2 YYNGEE. The CDR3 bases are TGTGCCAGCAACGGACCCTTGGCGGAGAAAAATGGCTACACCTTC. This gives the protein CASNGPLAEKNGYTF.

This clonotype turned up a few times. Here the CDR3 DNA reads TGTGCCAGCAGCTCGGGACAGGTCTCTCCCGGGGAGCTGTTTTTT. Translating it yields CASSSGQVSPGELFF. The chain links TRBV2 to TRBJ2-2, with 8 bases matching TRBD1. This CDR3 is built from 15 residues. Germline trimming cut 6 bases from V and 6 bases from J; bases unmatched to any gene: 9. From germline, CDR1 is SNHLY and CDR2 FYNNEI.

There are a few counts of this clonotype. This chain uses TRBV7-9 with TRBJ2-2; TRBD2 matches at 9 bases. Germline V gene data show CDR1 as SEHNR and CDR2 as FQNEAQ (reference sequence). The V gene end was trimmed by 4 bases and the J gene end by 5 bases; junction bases not matched to a gene: 8. The CDR3 loop spans 16 amino acids. The CDR3 coding sequence is TGTGCCAGCAGCTCGAGACTAGCGGTCGGGACCGGGGAGCTGTTTTTT. Translating it yields CASSSRLAVGTGELFF.